A single sample is the source of the 32 T cell receptor beta chains below, sequenced in a study of lymphopenia after photon versus proton radiotherapy. Data came from immunoSEQ multiplex PCR; TCRdb stores just in-frame clones and leaves some out. The sample contains 150,000 to 200,000 clones, approximately 91% of which appear only once. Material: peripheral blood, obtained from a patient treated with photon-based radiotherapy. The receptors were sampled from a man aged 50 to 60 with gastric cancer.

CDR3 in DNA: TGTGCCAGCTCACTAAACAGGAACACTGAAGCTTTCTTT. It is translated as CASSLNRNTEAFF. The chain has TRBV18 and TRBJ1-1; D call uncertain. The CDR3 contains 13 residues. Trimming removed 4 bases at V and 1 base at J, with 7 bases between. Looked up from germline, CDR1 is KGHSH and CDR2 is LQKENI.

This chain uses TRBV2 with TRBJ2-7, with D uncertain. V was trimmed by 7 bases and J by 4 bases, leaving 14 bases between them. Germline CDR1 reads SNHLY; CDR2 reads FYNNEI. This CDR3 comprises 13 residues. CDR3: CASTTLATYEQYF. The CDR3 DNA follows: TGTGCCAGCACAACCCTTGCGACGTACGAGCAGTACTTC.

The J gene is TRBJ1-2, the V gene TRBV30; D unclear. From germline, CDR1 is GTSNPN and CDR2 SVGIG (reference sequence). The CDR3 has 12 residues. The V and J ends lost 4 bases and 2 bases respectively, with 8 bases between them. CDR3 sequence reads: CAWIPLNYGYTF. CDR3 nucleotide sequence: TGTGCCTGGATCCCGCTGAACTATGGCTACACCTTC.

The rearrangement uses TRBV5-1 and TRBJ2-3; maybe TRBD2 (5 bases). CDR1 SGHRS and CDR2 YFSETQ come from the germline V gene. The CDR3 contains 14 residues. Trimming took off 0 bases at V and 4 bases at J, with 9 bases between the two ends. The CDR3 nucleotides are TGCGCCAGCAGCTTGGTTATAGCGTCAGATACGCAGTATTTT. Translation: CASSLVIASDTQYF.

The DNA for the CDR3 is TGTGCCAGTAGTACACTGGACCGCTATGGCTACACCTTC. Encoded protein: CASSTLDRYGYTF. This chain links TRBV19 with TRBJ1-2; D unresolved. CDR1 is LNHDA, CDR2 SQIVND, per germline (reference sequence). The CDR3 runs to 13 residues. V was trimmed by 4 bases and J by 4 bases, leaving 10 bases between them.

This rearrangement joins TRBV11-2 to TRBJ1-3, with D perhaps matching TRBD1 (6 bases). V was clipped by 1 base and J by 7 bases, with 11 bases between them. Germline V gene sequence: CDR1 SGHAT, CDR2 FQNNGV. This CDR3 has 14 residues. CDR3 sequence reads: CASSLVQGSNTIYF. For the CDR3, the DNA is TGTGCCAGCAGCTTAGTACAGGGCTCCAACACCATATATTTT. Complete variable domain (other parts from reference TRBV11-2 and TRBJ1-3): EAGVAQSPRYKIIEKRQSVAFWCNPISGHATLYWYQQILGQGPKLLIQFQNNGVVDDSQLPKDRFSAERLKGVDSTLKIQPAKLEDSAVYLCASSLVQGSNTIYFGEGSWLTVV.

The rearrangement links TRBV5-4 to TRBJ2-7; 8 bases are a match to TRBD1. The CDR3 loop spans 12 amino acids. Trimming removed 0 bases from V and 7 bases from J; junction bases left unmatched: 0. The germline V gene has CDR1 SGHNT and CDR2 YYREEE (reference sequence). The CDR3 spells CASSLGTGEQYF. The CDR3 DNA follows: TGTGCCAGCAGCTTGGGGACAGGGGAGCAGTACTTC. Full variable domain (remainder filled in from reference TRBV5-4 and TRBJ2-7): ETGVTQSPTHLIKTRGQQVTLRCSSQSGHNTVSWYQQALGQGPQFIFQYYREEENGRGNFPPRFSGLQFPNYSSELNVNALELDDSALYLCASSLGTGEQYFGPGTRLTVT.

This sequence joins TRBV9 and TRBJ2-1; a possible D gene is TRBD2 (6 bases). Germline assignment: CDR1 SGDLS and CDR2 YYNGEE. V was pared by 0 bases and J by 3 bases, with 13 bases between. The CDR3 is 16 amino acids. The CDR3 sequence is CASSVAGGTDYNEQFF. In DNA form, the CDR3 reads TGTGCCAGCAGCGTAGCCGGCGGGACTGACTACAATGAGCAGTTCTTC.

The gene calls are TRBV18 and TRBJ1-2, with D perhaps TRBD1 (5 bases). Germline V gene sequence: CDR1 KGHSH, CDR2 LQKENI. Trimming shortened V by 2 bases and J by 8 bases, and 12 bases separated the two germline ends. The CDR3 runs 13 residues. In nucleotides, the CDR3 is TGTGCCAGCTCACCAGCAGGGAATTTCGGCTACACCTTC. It specifies CASSPAGNFGYTF.

J is TRBJ1-1 and V is TRBV5-5; D unclear. CDR3 length: 13 residues. Looked up from germline, CDR1 is SGHKS and CDR2 is YYEKEE (reference sequence). V shed 5 bases and J shed 6 bases, with 14 bases lying between them. The CDR3 DNA reads as TGTGCCAGCAGTCCCACAGACTCCCCTGAAGCTTTCTTT. As protein: CASSPTDSPEAFF. Full variable domain (remainder filled in from reference TRBV5-5 and TRBJ1-1): DAGVTQSPTHLIKTRGQQVTLRCSPISGHKSVSWYQQVLGQGPQFIFQYYEKEERGRGNFPDRFSARQFPNYSSELNVNALLLGDSALYLCASSPTDSPEAFFGQGTRLTVV.

The chain employs TRBV9 and TRBJ1-2; D unclear. The germline V gene has CDR1 SGDLS and CDR2 YYNGEE. With 1 base removed from V and 7 bases from J, the gap between germline ends came to 23 bases. This CDR3 region has 17 residues. For the CDR3, the DNA is TGTGCCAGCAGCGTATTGGTAGGGTCCCTTGGAAAGGGTGGCTACACCTTC. This encodes CASSVLVGSLGKGGYTF.

This chain joins TRBV25-1 and TRBJ2-1; no firm D call. The V gene's germline CDR1 is MGHDK and CDR2 SYGVNS. V was clipped by 5 bases and J by 6 bases, with 14 bases between them. The CDR3 sequence is 14 residues long. The CDR3 DNA follows: TGTGCCAGCAGTCTGTCCGGGCACCTCAATGAGCAGTTCTTC. It yields the protein CASSLSGHLNEQFF.

V gene TRBV25-1 combines with J gene TRBJ2-1, with D tentatively TRBD1 (6 bases). This CDR3 is 14 amino acids long. Per the germline V gene, CDR1 is MGHDK and CDR2 is SYGVNS. V was shortened by 3 bases and J by 3 bases, with 9 bases between the two germline ends. The CDR3 loop reads CASSDRGGYNEQFF. The CDR3 DNA is TGTGCCAGCAGTGACAGGGGTGGCTACAATGAGCAGTTCTTC.

The V and J genes are TRBV5-1 and TRBJ1-1; maybe TRBD1 (6 bases). Trimming removed 1 base at V and 1 base at J, with 8 bases between. The CDR3 is 14 residues long. Germline CDR1 reads SGHRS; CDR2 reads YFSETQ. The CDR3 here is CASSLRGRNTEAFF. In nucleotides, the CDR3 is TGCGCCAGCAGCTTGAGGGGGAGGAACACTGAAGCTTTCTTT. Looking up the rest from reference TRBV5-1 and TRBJ1-1 gives the full variable domain: KAGVTQTPRYLIKTRGQQVTLSCSPISGHRSVSWYQQTPGQGLQFLFEYFSETQRNKGNFPGRFSGRQFSNSRSEMNVSTLELGDSALYLCASSLRGRNTEAFFGQGTRLTVV.

The chain recombines TRBV4-3 with TRBJ2-5; D possibly corresponds to TRBD2 (6 bases). The length of the CDR3 is 14 residues. From germline, CDR1 is LGHNA and CDR2 YSLEER. V lost 0 bases, J lost 2 bases, and 7 bases lay in between. The CDR3 loop is CASSQEGLQETQYF. The CDR3 DNA sequence: TGCGCCAGCAGCCAAGAGGGACTTCAAGAGACCCAGTACTTC.

This chain uses TRBV5-1 with TRBJ1-1; D unclear. This CDR3 contains 15 residues. Germline loops: CDR1 SGHRS, CDR2 YFSETQ. The V and J ends lost 0 bases and 3 bases respectively, with 12 bases between them. CDR3 DNA sequence: TGCGCCAGCAGCTTGGGAGTCTCCCCCTACACTGAAGCTTTCTTT. Translation: CASSLGVSPYTEAFF. Looking up the rest from reference TRBV5-1 and TRBJ1-1 gives the full variable domain: KAGVTQTPRYLIKTRGQQVTLSCSPISGHRSVSWYQQTPGQGLQFLFEYFSETQRNKGNFPGRFSGRQFSNSRSEMNVSTLELGDSALYLCASSLGVSPYTEAFFGQGTRLTVV.

This chain joins TRBV28 and TRBJ1-5, with 9 bases aligning to TRBD1. CDR1 and CDR2 (germline): MDHEN, SYDVKM. This CDR3 is 17 amino acids long. Losses at the gene ends were 5 bases for V and 0 bases for J; bases not matched to a gene: 8. Here the CDR3 reads CASSTLDRGDSNQPQHF. In DNA form, the CDR3 reads TGTGCCAGCAGTACCCTGGACAGGGGCGATAGCAATCAGCCCCAGCATTTT. Based on the CDR3 plus reference TRBV28 and TRBJ1-5, the full variable domain is DVKVTQSSRYLVKRTGEKVFLECVQDMDHENMFWYRQDPGLGLRLIYFSYDVKMKEKGDIPEGYSVSREKKERFSLILESASTNQTSMYLCASSTLDRGDSNQPQHFGDGTRLSIL.

This clone was counted a single time. The V and J genes are TRBV5-1 and TRBJ2-7, with unresolved D. CDR1 is SGHRS, CDR2 YFSETQ, per germline. The CDR3 runs 14 residues. The V end was cut by 1 base, the J end by 3 bases, with 11 bases between. This CDR3 reads CASSLQREGYEQYF. The CDR3 bases are TGCGCCAGCAGCTTGCAAAGAGAAGGCTACGAGCAGTACTTC.

The chain couples TRBV19 to TRBJ2-3; 7 bases agree with TRBD1. The CDR3 has 16 residues. V was pared by 4 bases and J by 6 bases, with 13 bases of the junction left unmatched. The germline V gene encodes CDR1 LNHDA and CDR2 SQIVND (reference sequence). The CDR3 region has the DNA TGTGCCAGTAGTACCGGGGACAGCGTCACACTCGATACGCAGTATTTT. Translation: CASSTGDSVTLDTQYF. The whole variable domain, filled in from reference TRBV19 and TRBJ2-3, reads DGGITQSPKYLFRKEGQNVTLSCEQNLNHDAMYWYRQDPGQGLRLIYYSQIVNDFQKGDIAEGYSVSREKKESFPLTVTSAQKNPTAFYLCASSTGDSVTLDTQYFGPGTRLTVL.

The rearrangement uses TRBV5-1 and TRBJ2-7; possibly TRBD1 for D (5 bases). CDR3 length: 13 residues. Germline assignment: CDR1 SGHRS and CDR2 YFSETQ. V lost 1 base and J lost 6, with 11 bases in between. This CDR3 reads CASSLIGESEQYF. The CDR3 region has the DNA TGCGCCAGCAGCTTGATAGGGGAATCCGAGCAGTACTTC.

The CDR3 bases are TGTGCCAGCAGCTTAGAAAGGAGGGCCGGACGGTCTTACAATGAGCAGTTCTTC. Translated, it gives CASSLERRAGRSYNEQFF. V usage is TRBV7-8 and J usage is TRBJ2-1; weak D call: TRBD2 (6 bases). V was shortened by 1 base and J by 4 bases, with 20 bases between the two germline ends. The CDR3 sequence is 18 residues long. Germline V gives CDR1 SGHVS, CDR2 FQNEAQ. Full variable domain (rest looked up from reference TRBV7-8 and TRBJ2-1): GAGVSQSPRYKVAKRGQDVALRCDPISGHVSLFWYQQALGQGPEFLTYFQNEAQLDKSGLPSDRFFAERPEGSVSTLKIQRTQQEDSAVYLCASSLERRAGRSYNEQFFGPGTRLTVL.

This rearrangement joins TRBV11-2 to TRBJ1-1; possible D gene TRBD1, 6 bases. CDR1 is SGHAT and CDR2 is FQNNGV in the germline V gene. The CDR3 covers 14 residues. V was shortened by 0 bases and J by 4 bases, with 9 bases between the two germline ends. This CDR3 reads CASSLDRGVTEAFF. CDR3 DNA sequence: TGTGCCAGCAGCTTAGACAGGGGTGTCACTGAAGCTTTCTTT.

This rearrangement joins TRBV6-1 to TRBJ2-1, with D perhaps TRBD1 (6 bases). From germline, CDR1 is MNHNS and CDR2 SASEGT. The CDR3 extends over 13 amino acids. V lost 4 bases and J 10 bases, leaving 14 bases between the germline ends. The CDR3 reads CASSVTQGGEQFF. DNA for the CDR3: TGTGCCAGCAGTGTAACACAGGGTGGCGAGCAGTTCTTC.

The chain carries TRBV4-1 and TRBJ2-3, with 7 bases aligning to TRBD2. Germline V gene lookup returns CDR1 MGHRA and CDR2 YSYEKL. The V and J ends lost 2 bases and 2 bases, in that order; junction bases with no gene match: 10. The CDR3 consists of 17 residues. The CDR3 here is CASSQPTSRKHTDTQYF. The CDR3 DNA sequence: TGCGCCAGCAGCCAACCGACTAGCCGAAAGCACACAGATACGCAGTATTTT.

The chain recombines TRBV4-1 with TRBJ2-7; D not certain. The CDR3 runs 15 residues. The V gene's germline CDR1 is MGHRA and CDR2 YSYEKL. Trimming left V 3 bases short and J 2 bases short, with 14 bases between. The CDR3 coding sequence is TGCGCCAGCAGCCATAATTCAGGTCCCCCCTACGAGCAGTACTTC. This codes for CASSHNSGPPYEQYF.

This chain joins TRBV7-8 and TRBJ2-5; D is unclear. The germline gives CDR1 SGHVS, CDR2 FQNEAQ. The CDR3 consists of 12 residues. The V end was cut by 5 bases, the J end by 5 bases, with 9 bases between. Written as DNA, the CDR3 is TGTGCCAGCAGCCCCCCGGTGGAGACCCAGTACTTC. This encodes CASSPPVETQYF.

The chain employs TRBV6-1 and TRBJ1-3, with D uncertain. Germline V gives CDR1 MNHNS, CDR2 SASEGT. V was trimmed by 4 bases and J by 1 base, leaving 5 bases between them. The CDR3 covers 13 residues. CDR3 loop: CASSVESGNTIYF. The CDR3 nucleotides are TGTGCCAGCAGTGTCGAGTCTGGAAACACCATATATTTT.

This clone was observed a handful of times. The chain carries TRBV28 and TRBJ2-7; no reliable D call. Germline lookup yields CDR1 MDHEN and CDR2 SYDVKM. The CDR3 totals 11 residues. Trimming took 2 bases from V and 5 from J, leaving 4 bases between them. The CDR3 DNA sequence: TGTGCCAGCAGTTTACTCCACGAGCAGTACTTC. Its translation: CASSLLHEQYF.

The V and J genes are TRBV7-2 and TRBJ1-2; D is perhaps TRBD1 (5 bases). CDR1 is SGHTA, CDR2 FQGNSA, per germline. V was shortened by 4 bases and J by 3 bases, with 15 bases between the two germline ends. CDR3 length equals 15 residues. CDR3: CASSSSGVVDYGYTF. CDR3 sequence (DNA): TGTGCCAGCAGCTCCTCGGGGGTCGTGGACTATGGCTACACCTTC.

The chain uses TRBV7-9 and TRBJ1-2; 9 nucleotides align to TRBD1. The J segment lost 3 bases and the V segment lost 4 bases, leaving 6 bases of the junction unmatched. CDR1 and CDR2 from the germline V gene are SEHNR and FQNEAQ (reference sequence). The CDR3 is made up of 15 amino acids. The CDR3 spells CASSSPYRGHYGYTF. DNA for the CDR3: TGTGCCAGCAGCTCCCCCTACAGGGGGCACTATGGCTACACCTTC.

The sample holds one count of this clone. The genes are TRBV7-9 and TRBJ1-2, with 10 bases identical to TRBD1. This CDR3 is 15 amino acids long. Germline CDR1 reads SEHNR; CDR2 reads FQNEAQ (reference sequence). The V and J ends lost 3 bases and 7 bases, in that order; junction bases with no gene match: 8. The DNA of the CDR3 is TGTGCCAGCAGCTTTCAGGGACAGGGGAAAAGTGGCTACACCTTC. This encodes CASSFQGQGKSGYTF.

The chain joins TRBV5-1 to TRBJ2-5; 7 bases agree with TRBD1. Germline-derived CDR1 and CDR2 are SGHRS and YFSETQ. The CDR3 is made up of 14 amino acids. With 4 bases clipped from V and 0 bases from J, the junction kept 3 bases outside the gene matches. The CDR3: CASSPQGDQETQYF. The CDR3 DNA sequence: TGCGCCAGCAGCCCTCAGGGGGACCAAGAGACCCAGTACTTC.